A single sample is the source of the 31 T cell receptor beta chains below, sequenced in a study of cytotoxic CD8 clonotypes in ibrutinib-treated CLL (dated by TCRdb to the early 2020s). The library relied on the immunoSEQ multiplex PCR assay. TCRdb limited this immuneACCESS table to in-frame rearrangements with V and J called. A share of clones is missing; checked studies link under half to unresolved V genes, and the rest is unexplained. Across this sample there are over 130,000 clones, with around 80% seen only once. Less than 9% of the sample rests with the top ten. This material consisted of PBMCs, taken after 36 months of ibrutinib treatment. The receptors originated from a human donor with chronic lymphocytic leukemia.

This chain connects TRBV7-6 to TRBJ2-7; 9 bases agree with TRBD1. The junction had 10 bases not matched to a gene; V was cut back by 0 bases and J by 7 bases. This CDR3 spans 16 amino acids. The germline gives CDR1 SGHVS, CDR2 FNYEAQ. The CDR3 sequence: CASSLARDREVREQYF. In DNA, the CDR3 is TGTGCCAGCAGCTTAGCGCGGGACAGGGAGGTTCGTGAGCAGTACTTC.

The V gene is TRBV5-1, the J gene TRBJ1-6; no clear D gene. V was clipped by 6 bases and J by 6 bases, with 10 bases between them. This CDR3 region has 13 residues. The germline V gene encodes CDR1 SGHRS and CDR2 YFSETQ. CDR3 in DNA: TGCGCCAGCAAAGCAGGAATTAATTCACCCCTCCACTTT. Protein product: CASKAGINSPLHF.

The gene calls are TRBV13 and TRBJ2-2; D might be TRBD2 (6 bases). Germline loops: CDR1 PRHDT, CDR2 FYEKMQ (reference sequence). The CDR3 runs to 14 residues. V was trimmed by 6 bases and J by 5 bases, leaving 13 bases between them. CDR3 DNA sequence: TGTGCCAGCAGTTCGGGAGTCGATACCGGGGAGCTGTTTTTT. Protein sequence: CASSSGVDTGELFF. Using reference TRBV13 and TRBJ2-2 for the parts outside the CDR3, the full variable domain is AAGVIQSPRHLIKEKRETATLKCYPIPRHDTVYWYQQGPGQDPQFLISFYEKMQSDKGSIPDRFSAQQFSDYHSELNMSSLELGDSALYFCASSSGVDTGELFFGEGSRLTVL.

The chain carries TRBV30 and TRBJ2-2; D is unclear. V gave up 5 bases and J gave up 1 base, with 17 bases separating them. This CDR3 is built from 16 residues. Germline CDR1 is GTSNPN and CDR2 is SVGIG (reference sequence). CDR3 residues: CAWPGRQVRNTGELFF. For the CDR3, the DNA is TGTGCCTGGCCCGGACGGCAAGTACGGAACACCGGGGAGCTGTTTTTT.

The rearrangement uses TRBV29-1 and TRBJ2-7; maybe TRBD1 (5 bases). The V end was cut by 4 bases, the J end by 6 bases, with 13 bases between. Germline lookup yields CDR1 SQVTM and CDR2 ANQGSEA. The CDR3 covers 12 residues. The CDR3 is CSVVRGVGEQYF. The CDR3 bases are TGCAGCGTTGTAAGGGGTGTAGGCGAGCAGTACTTC.

In DNA, the CDR3 is TGTGCCAGCAGCTTGGGACAGGGTATCTACACCTTC. Its translation: CASSLGQGIYTF. The rearrangement uses TRBV5-4 and TRBJ1-2, with 7 bases lining up with TRBD1. Germline V gene lookup returns CDR1 SGHNT and CDR2 YYREEE (reference sequence). V trimming: 0 bases; J trimming: 10 bases; junction bases outside the gene matches: 3. The length of the CDR3 is 12 residues.

The rearrangement links TRBV9 to TRBJ2-1; D is unresolved. CDR3 length: 11 residues. Germline CDR1 is SGDLS and CDR2 is YYNGEE. Trimming stripped 3 bases from V and 8 bases from J, with 6 bases between. The CDR3 coding sequence is TGTGCCAGCAGCGCCCGCCATGAGCAGTTCTTC. This gives the protein CASSARHEQFF.

The chain uses TRBV12-5 and TRBJ1-3; D may be TRBD1 (6 bases). V was clipped by 5 bases and J by 3 bases, with 23 bases between them. Germline V gene lookup returns CDR1 LGHNT and CDR2 FRNRAP. The length of the CDR3 is 18 residues. CDR3 amino acids: CASGPPRQWGAHGNTIYF. The CDR3 DNA is TGTGCTAGTGGTCCACCCCGACAATGGGGGGCCCATGGAAACACCATATATTTT.

The rearrangement links TRBV11-2 to TRBJ2-2, with 8 bases identical to TRBD1. Germline lookup yields CDR1 SGHAT and CDR2 FQNNGV. Trimming took 5 bases from V and 5 from J; bases not matched to a gene: 10. This CDR3 is built from 16 residues. In nucleotides, the CDR3 is TGTGCCAGCAGCCATCCCGGGACAGGCCAGACCGGGGAGCTGTTTTTT. Encoded protein: CASSHPGTGQTGELFF.

This rearrangement joins TRBV6-5 to TRBJ1-3; D call uncertain. The CDR3 is made up of 14 amino acids. CDR1 and CDR2 from the germline V gene are MNHEY and SVGAGI. V lost 6 bases, J lost 4 bases, and 13 bases lay in between. In DNA form, the CDR3 reads TGTGCCAGCAGCCCCTGGACGGGAGGAAACACCATATATTTT. Its protein is CASSPWTGGNTIYF.

V usage is TRBV6-5 and J usage is TRBJ1-1; 10 bases fit TRBD1. The V gene's germline CDR1 is MNHEY and CDR2 SVGAGI. The CDR3 has 14 amino acids. V trimming: 7 bases; J trimming: 4 bases; junction bases outside the gene matches: 6. The chain's CDR3 is CASTRQGATTEAFF. CDR3 coding DNA: TGTGCCAGCACCCGACAGGGGGCGACCACTGAAGCTTTCTTT.

This clone was found once. The chain has TRBV10-3 and TRBJ2-1, with TRBD2 identical over 13 bases. The CDR3 runs 17 residues. Per germline, CDR1 ENHRY and CDR2 SYGVKD. The V segment lost 7 bases and the J segment 0 bases; nucleotides outside the gene matches: 6. As DNA, the CDR3 is TGTGCCATCAAGATGACTAGCGGGAGGAGCTCCTACAATGAGCAGTTCTTC. It specifies CAIKMTSGRSSYNEQFF.

The chain joins TRBV9 to TRBJ1-1; unclear D gene. CDR3 length: 15 amino acids. V lost 0 bases, J lost 9 bases, and 18 bases lay in between. The germline gives CDR1 SGDLS, CDR2 YYNGEE. In DNA, the CDR3 is TGTGCCAGCAGCGTAGCATTTAGGGTCAGGTATAAAGCTTTCTTT. Protein: CASSVAFRVRYKAFF. Looking up the rest from reference TRBV9 and TRBJ1-1 gives the full variable domain: DSGVTQTPKHLITATGQRVTLRCSPRSGDLSVYWYQQSLDQGLQFLIQYYNGEERAKGNILERFSAQQFPDLHSELNLSSLELGDSALYFCASSVAFRVRYKAFFGQGTRLTVV.

The chain has TRBV27 and TRBJ2-7, with 7 positions matching TRBD1. The CDR3 runs 13 residues. The germline gives CDR1 MNHEY, CDR2 SMNVEV (reference sequence). V was clipped by 6 bases and J by 0 bases; unmatched bases: 2. The CDR3 region is CASSQGVSYEQYF. In DNA form, the CDR3 reads TGTGCCAGCAGCCAGGGGGTCTCCTACGAGCAGTACTTC.

The genes are TRBV5-1 and TRBJ2-3; 9 bases are a match to TRBD2. Germline V gene data show CDR1 as SGHRS and CDR2 as YFSETQ. The junction had 6 bases not matched to a gene; V was cut back by 0 bases and J by 4 bases. CDR3 size: 16 residues. CDR3 protein: CASSLGSGLAADTQYF. The CDR3 coding sequence is TGCGCCAGCAGCTTGGGATCGGGACTAGCTGCAGATACGCAGTATTTT.

V gene TRBV7-8 combines with J gene TRBJ2-7; tentative D call: TRBD1 (6 bases). V lost 5 bases to trimming and J lost 6 bases, with 20 bases between them. The CDR3 length is 15 residues. Germline CDR1 reads SGHVS; CDR2 reads FQNEAQ. CDR3 loop: CASSAHTGTLVEQYF. The CDR3 coding sequence is TGTGCCAGCAGCGCCCACACAGGGACCCTCGTCGAGCAGTACTTC.

This clone came up once. The chain links TRBV29-1 to TRBJ2-5, with 8 bases that match TRBD2. V trimming: 1 base; J trimming: 2 bases; junction bases outside the gene matches: 9. This CDR3 is built from 16 residues. Germline V gene sequence: CDR1 SQVTM, CDR2 ANQGSEA. As DNA, the CDR3 is TGCAGCGTTGAAGGGGTTAGCGGGATGCGGCAAGAGACCCAGTACTTC. It specifies CSVEGVSGMRQETQYF.

With regard to this clone: One junction end disagrees with the germline gene, perhaps due to a read error. The chain is built from TRBV6-6 and TRBJ2-7; a weak D match, TRBD2 (6 bases). Germline V gives CDR1 MNHNY, CDR2 SVGAGI (reference sequence). The CDR3 consists of 13 residues. In nucleotides, the CDR3 is TGTGCCAGCAGTTTAGACCAAAGGACTATTCGGATTTTC. This encodes CASSLDQRTIRIF.

Comments on this clone: Its ends do not fully match the called genes, so a read error is possible. The chain carries TRBV5-1 and TRBJ2-3; D could derive from TRBD1 or TRBD2 (5 bases each). Germline CDR1 is SGHRS and CDR2 is YFSETQ. The CDR3 consists of 15 residues. The CDR3 spells CATSQGVLGTDTQYF. The DNA of the CDR3 is TGCGCCACCAGCCAGGGAGTTCTTGGCACAGATACGCAGTATTTT.

This clone occurred a few times. The genes are TRBV27 and TRBJ1-2; a possible D gene is TRBD1 (5 bases). CDR3 length: 12 residues. Trimming pared 5 bases from V and 8 bases from J, leaving 12 bases between. Per the germline V gene, CDR1 is MNHEY and CDR2 is SMNVEV (reference sequence). In nucleotides, the CDR3 is TGTGCCAGCAGTGTGGGGGTCGGGGGCTACACCTTC. It yields the protein CASSVGVGGYTF.

Only a few counts were recorded for this clone. This may stem from a read error, because a much larger clone lies one nucleotide away. This sequence joins TRBV4-2 and TRBJ2-7; no definite D call. The germline V gene has CDR1 LGHNA and CDR2 YNFKEQ. The CDR3 extends over 10 amino acids. Trimming left V 5 bases short and J 3 bases short, with 2 bases between. CDR3 in amino acids: CASSGYEQYF. CDR3 bases: TGTGCCAGCAGCGGCTACGAGCAGTACTTC.

This clone came up once. The V call is TRBV2, the J call TRBJ1-2; TRBD1 is a possible D gene (5 bases). The CDR3 extends over 13 amino acids. The germline V gene encodes CDR1 SNHLY and CDR2 FYNNEI. V dropped 4 bases and J dropped 4 bases, with 10 bases sitting between them. Here the CDR3 reads CASSVGGSYGYTF. The CDR3 nucleotides read TGTGCCAGCAGTGTTGGGGGGAGCTATGGCTACACCTTC. Full variable domain (missing parts from reference TRBV2 and TRBJ1-2): EPEVTQTPSHQVTQMGQEVILRCVPISNHLYFYWYRQILGQKVEFLVSFYNNEISEKSEIFDDQFSVERPDGSNFTLKIRSTKLEDSAMYFCASSVGGSYGYTFGSGTRLTVV.

V gene TRBV29-1 combines with J gene TRBJ2-7, with D tentatively TRBD2 (6 bases). Germline V gene sequence: CDR1 SQVTM, CDR2 ANQGSEA. V was cut by 8 bases and J by 0 bases, with 14 bases left in between. This CDR3 comprises 13 residues. CDR3 sequence (DNA): TGCAGCACCAAGGACGGGAGCTCCTACGAGCAGTACTTC. Translating gives CSTKDGSSYEQYF.

This clone was detected once. The chain couples TRBV11-2 to TRBJ2-7; possibly TRBD2 for D (5 bases). From germline, CDR1 is SGHAT and CDR2 FQNNGV. V shed 0 bases and J shed 4 bases, with 13 bases lying between them. The CDR3 is made up of 15 amino acids. The CDR3 DNA sequence: TGTGCCAGCAGCTTAGATTCAGGCGGGCCTTACGAGCAGTACTTC. It codes for CASSLDSGGPYEQYF.

The chain carries TRBV10-3 and TRBJ2-2; D call uncertain. Germline V gives CDR1 ENHRY, CDR2 SYGVKD. CDR3 length: 14 amino acids. Trimming pared 4 bases from V and 6 bases from J, leaving 12 bases between. CDR3 bases: TGTGCCATCAGTGCATTGCTAGAAGCCGGGGAGCTGTTTTTT. Translated, it gives CAISALLEAGELFF.

The V call is TRBV28, the J call TRBJ1-2; TRBD1 is a possible D gene (5 bases). This CDR3 has 10 residues. Germline V gene sequence: CDR1 MDHEN, CDR2 SYDVKM. The V end lost 8 bases, the J end lost 4 bases, and 5 bases lay between the germline ends. The CDR3 DNA reads TGTGCCAGCGGGGCCTATGGCTACACCTTC. Its protein is CASGAYGYTF.

The chain recombines TRBV10-3 with TRBJ1-2, with a tentative D call TRBD1 (5 bases). Germline V CDR1 and CDR2: ENHRY, SYGVKD. CDR3 length: 16 residues. V lost 0 bases and J 4 bases, leaving 15 bases between the germline ends. The CDR3 loop reads CAISESGGGGGYGYTF. The CDR3 DNA reads TGTGCCATCAGTGAGTCCGGCGGGGGTGGCGGCTATGGCTACACCTTC.

The chain has TRBV4-2 and TRBJ2-2; TRBD2 aligns across 7 bases. Germline V gene lookup returns CDR1 LGHNA and CDR2 YNFKEQ. The J segment lost 1 base and the V segment lost 8 bases, leaving 7 bases of the junction unmatched. The CDR3 sequence is 15 residues long. CDR3 loop: CASQAGEVNTGELFF. Here the CDR3 DNA reads TGTGCCAGCCAGGCGGGAGAGGTGAACACCGGGGAGCTGTTTTTT.

The chain combines TRBV4-1 with TRBJ2-3; TRBD2 might be the D (5 bases). Deletions cut 1 base from V and 9 bases from J, with 11 bases between. This CDR3 region has 13 residues. CDR1 MGHRA and CDR2 YSYEKL come from the germline V gene. In DNA, the CDR3 is TGCGCCAGCAGCCAAGGGTCTAGGGAGACGCAGTATTTT. Its protein is CASSQGSRETQYF.

In its sample, this clone was seen once. J is TRBJ2-1 and V is TRBV11-2, with D uncertain. V was shortened by 4 bases and J by 8 bases, with 15 bases between the two germline ends. The CDR3 sequence is 14 residues long. Looked up from germline, CDR1 is SGHAT and CDR2 is FQNNGV. CDR3 sequence (DNA): TGTGCCAGCAGCTCGCTGGAGAGCCCGGATGAGCAGTTCTTC. Amino acid sequence: CASSSLESPDEQFF.

The chain has TRBV6-5 and TRBJ1-3; 7 nucleotides agree with TRBD1. Germline CDR1 and CDR2: MNHEY and SVGAGI. Unmatched junction bases numbered 5, after V lost 6 bases and J lost 0 bases. There are 15 residues in the CDR3. As DNA, the CDR3 is TGTGCCAGCAGCCGAGGGGGCCACTCTGGAAACACCATATATTTT. Protein: CASSRGGHSGNTIYF.